This TCR beta chain was captured by sequencing in a study of neurological immune-mediated disorders. This clonotype was seen at least ten times. J was trimmed by 1 base and V by 7 bases; bases with no gene match: 5. The CDR3 consists of 14 residues. Looked up from germline, CDR1 is GTSNPN and CDR2 is SVGIG (reference sequence). TCRdb re-called the 5' RACE reads through MiXCR, storing one row per CDR3 protein. Of about 14,000 distinct CDR3 sequences in the sample, less than 7.5% were seen once. Material: CD8+ T cells from blood. The TCR was taken from a woman aged 40 to 55 in good health. The genes are TRBV30 and TRBJ2-2, with TRBD1 matching over 8 bases. CDR3 nucleotides: TGTGCCTTCTCCGGGACAGGGAACACCGGGGAGCTGTTTTTT. Translating gives CAFSGTGNTGELFF. The full variable domain, rest sourced from reference TRBV30 and TRBJ2-2, is SQTIHQWPATLVQPVGSPLSLECTVEGTSNPNLYWYRQAAGRGLQLLFYSVGIGQISSEVPQNLSASRPQDRQFILSSKKLLLSDSGFYLCAFSGTGNTGELFFGEGSRLTVL.